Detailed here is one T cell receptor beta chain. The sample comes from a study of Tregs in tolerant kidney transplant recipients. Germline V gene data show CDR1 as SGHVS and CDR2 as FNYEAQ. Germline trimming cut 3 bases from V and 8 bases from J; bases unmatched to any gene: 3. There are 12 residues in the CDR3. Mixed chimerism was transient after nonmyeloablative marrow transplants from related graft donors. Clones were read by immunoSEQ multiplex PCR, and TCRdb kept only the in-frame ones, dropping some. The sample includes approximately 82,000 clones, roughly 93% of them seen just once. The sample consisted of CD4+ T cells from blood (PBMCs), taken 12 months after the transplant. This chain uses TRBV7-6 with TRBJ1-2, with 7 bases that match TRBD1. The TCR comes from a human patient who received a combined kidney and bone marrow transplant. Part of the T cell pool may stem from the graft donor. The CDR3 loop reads CASSFTGDGYTF. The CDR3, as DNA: TGTGCCAGCAGCTTTACAGGGGACGGCTACACCTTC.